Each of the 16 T cell receptor beta chains below was sequenced from the same sample in a study of OX40 agonist ivuxolimab in advanced cancers. Repertoires were generated with immunoSEQ multiplex PCR, while TCRdb's copy carries only in-frame clones and drops some. Here the sample spans tens of thousands of clones, more than 65% being singletons. The source material was CD4+ or CD8+ T cells sorted from blood, sampled in a trial of the OX40 agonist ivuxolimab. All receptors come from an adult with an advanced solid tumor such as melanoma, head and neck, liver or kidney cancer.

In its sample, this clone was seen a few times. The chain combines TRBV7-2 with TRBJ2-5; 11 bases agree with TRBD2. Germline CDR1 and CDR2: SGHTA and FQGNSA. After removal of 0 bases from V and 0 bases from J, the junction contained 3 bases not matched to a gene. The CDR3 is 17 residues long. This CDR3 is CASSLATSGGYQETQYF. CDR3 DNA: TGTGCCAGCAGCTTAGCAACTAGCGGGGGTTACCAAGAGACCCAGTACTTC.

The chain has TRBV4-1 and TRBJ2-2, with D unclear. Germline V gene lookup returns CDR1 MGHRA and CDR2 YSYEKL. The CDR3 has 15 amino acids. V was clipped by 1 base and J by 3 bases, with 9 bases between them. In DNA, the CDR3 is TGCGCCAGCAGCCAAGCGAGCCAGTACACCGGGGAGCTGTTTTTT. Translating it yields CASSQASQYTGELFF.

The chain carries TRBV27 and TRBJ1-5, with no clear D. The CDR3 is made up of 16 amino acids. Trimming left V 5 bases short and J 0 bases short, with 14 bases between. CDR1 and CDR2 (germline): MNHEY, SMNVEV (reference sequence). This chain's CDR3 is CASSPRIFDSNQPQHF. The CDR3 nucleotides are TGTGCCAGCAGTCCTCGGATTTTCGATAGCAATCAGCCCCAGCATTTT.

To note about this clone: At the DNA level, this CDR3 is encoded by other sequences in the same sample as well. The chain carries TRBV9 and TRBJ2-7; D is possibly TRBD1 (6 bases). The CDR3 contains 15 residues. Germline-derived CDR1 and CDR2 are SGDLS and YYNGEE. V was shortened by 5 bases and J by 0 bases, with 15 bases between the two germline ends. The CDR3 bases are TGTGCCAGCAGTCTCGGACAGACTACCTCCTACGAGCAGTACTTC. Its translation: CASSLGQTTSYEQYF.

The rearrangement joins TRBV15 to TRBJ1-4, with 8 bases that match TRBD1. The V gene's germline CDR1 is LNHNV and CDR2 YYDKDF (reference sequence). The ends lost 4 bases at V and 6 bases at J; junction bases unmatched: 4. This CDR3 has 14 residues. The CDR3 region is CATSMTGADEKLFF. CDR3 bases: TGTGCCACCAGCATGACAGGGGCGGATGAAAAACTGTTTTTT.

The chain joins TRBV2 to TRBJ2-2; no definite D call. The CDR3 extends over 13 amino acids. Germline V CDR1 and CDR2: SNHLY, FYNNEI. Trimming removed 4 bases at V and 1 base at J, with 4 bases between. The CDR3 spells CASSGLNTGELFF. DNA for the CDR3: TGTGCCAGCAGTGGACTGAACACCGGGGAGCTGTTTTTT.

The V call is TRBV6-6, the J call TRBJ2-1, with D maybe TRBD2 (5 bases). V lost 0 bases, J lost 4 bases, and 7 bases lay in between. From germline, CDR1 is MNHNY and CDR2 SVGAGI (reference sequence). There are 14 residues in the CDR3. The CDR3 DNA sequence: TGTGCCAGCAGTTACTCCGGACTGTACAATGAGCAGTTCTTC. This encodes CASSYSGLYNEQFF.

This chain uses TRBV5-1 with TRBJ1-5; perhaps TRBD1 as D (5 bases). The CDR3 loop spans 16 amino acids. The germline V and J ends were trimmed by 4 bases and 6 bases, with 20 bases remaining between them. Germline V CDR1 and CDR2: SGHRS, YFSETQ. CDR3 DNA: TGCGCCAGCAGCCTGGGGGAAGGGATCGAGGGTCAGCCCCAGCATTTT. This gives the protein CASSLGEGIEGQPQHF. Drawing the rest from reference TRBV5-1 and TRBJ1-5, the complete variable domain is KAGVTQTPRYLIKTRGQQVTLSCSPISGHRSVSWYQQTPGQGLQFLFEYFSETQRNKGNFPGRFSGRQFSNSRSEMNVSTLELGDSALYLCASSLGEGIEGQPQHFGDGTRLSIL.

In DNA, the CDR3 is TGTGCCAGCAGTCCCAGACAGTCGGGGGAGCAGTACTTC. It encodes CASSPRQSGEQYF. This sequence joins TRBV6-5 and TRBJ2-7; D tentatively fits TRBD1 or TRBD2 (5 bases each). There are 13 residues in the CDR3. Germline CDR1 and CDR2: MNHEY and SVGAGI. Trimming removed 5 bases at V and 7 bases at J, with 15 bases between.

This chain connects TRBV9 to TRBJ2-1; D is possibly TRBD1 or TRBD2 (5 bases each). The V and J ends lost 4 bases and 0 bases respectively, with 14 bases between them. Germline V gene lookup returns CDR1 SGDLS and CDR2 YYNGEE. This CDR3 region has 16 residues. The DNA of the CDR3 is TGTGCCAGCAGCTGGGGTGGGACCCGCTCCTACAATGAGCAGTTCTTC. It yields the protein CASSWGGTRSYNEQFF.

The chain employs TRBV11-2 and TRBJ2-5; TRBD2 matches 11 bases. This CDR3 contains 18 residues. The V segment lost 0 bases and the J segment 2 bases; nucleotides outside the gene matches: 8. Per the germline V gene, CDR1 is SGHAT and CDR2 is FQNNGV. The CDR3 loop is CASSLDFLTSGEQETQYF. CDR3 bases: TGTGCCAGCAGCTTAGATTTCTTGACTAGCGGGGAACAAGAGACCCAGTACTTC.

The V and J genes are TRBV6-6 and TRBJ2-1; 8 bases are shared with TRBD2. J lost 4 bases, V lost 3 bases, and 5 bases had no gene match. Per the germline V gene, CDR1 is MNHNY and CDR2 is SVGAGI (reference sequence). CDR3 length: 15 amino acids. CDR3 in amino acids: CASSYPGGSYNEQFF. DNA of the CDR3: TGTGCCAGCAGTTATCCGGGAGGGTCTTACAATGAGCAGTTCTTC.

This clone was counted a single time. The V call is TRBV18, the J call TRBJ2-3; D remains unclear. Trimming removed 4 bases from V and 2 bases from J, with 22 bases in between. Germline V gene sequence: CDR1 KGHSH, CDR2 LQKENI. CDR3 size: 18 residues. DNA of the CDR3: TGTGCCAGCTCACTCGGTTACGCCGGAACAATTTTCACAGATACGCAGTATTTT. Protein: CASSLGYAGTIFTDTQYF.

The chain recombines TRBV6-6 with TRBJ1-1; 8 nucleotides align to TRBD1. CDR3 size: 14 residues. Germline V gene lookup returns CDR1 MNHNY and CDR2 SVGAGI (reference sequence). Trimming cost V 5 bases and J 6 bases; bases outside gene matches: 8. CDR3 DNA sequence: TGTGCCAGCAGTCCCCAGGGGGCGCGGGCTGAAGCTTTCTTT. It is translated as CASSPQGARAEAFF.

CDR3 DNA sequence: TGTGCCAGCAGCTTACAGGGGATCACAGATACGCAGTATTTT. Translated: CASSLQGITDTQYF. The chain combines TRBV11-2 with TRBJ2-3, with a weak D call TRBD1 (6 bases). This CDR3 is built from 14 residues. The ends were cut back, 2 bases at V and 2 bases at J, with 8 bases in the middle. Germline V gene sequence: CDR1 SGHAT, CDR2 FQNNGV.

The J gene is TRBJ2-1, the V gene TRBV29-1, with D possibly matching TRBD1 (6 bases). Germline lookup yields CDR1 SQVTM and CDR2 ANQGSEA. CDR3 length: 15 residues. The V end lost 2 bases, the J end lost 4 bases, and 15 bases lay between the germline ends. CDR3 sequence: CSVEPRTERYNEQFF. The CDR3 nucleotides read TGCAGCGTTGAACCGCGGACAGAAAGATACAATGAGCAGTTCTTC.